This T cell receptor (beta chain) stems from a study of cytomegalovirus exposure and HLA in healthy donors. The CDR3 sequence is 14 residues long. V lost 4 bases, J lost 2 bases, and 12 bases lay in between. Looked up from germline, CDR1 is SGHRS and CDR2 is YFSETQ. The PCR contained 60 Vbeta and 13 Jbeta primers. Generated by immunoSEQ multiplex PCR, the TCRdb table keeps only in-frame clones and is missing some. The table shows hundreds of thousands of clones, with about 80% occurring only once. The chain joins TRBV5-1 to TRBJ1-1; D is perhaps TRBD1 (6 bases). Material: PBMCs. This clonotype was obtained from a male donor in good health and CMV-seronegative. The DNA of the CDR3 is TGCGCCAGCAGCCAACAGGGAGTAAACACTGAAGCTTTCTTT. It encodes CASSQQGVNTEAFF.